The 8 T cell receptor beta chains given below trace back to one sample, sequenced in a study of PD-L1 blockade in urothelial cancer. Here immunoSEQ multiplex PCR was the method, and the copy in TCRdb shows in-frame clones only, minus some. The sample lists about 55,000 clones; approximately 77% were seen once. The specimen comprised PBMCs, sampled around atezolizumab (anti-PD-L1) treatment. These receptors all stem from a man between 65 and 79 years old with urothelial cancer.

The chain combines TRBV14 with TRBJ2-7; weak D call: TRBD2 (5 bases). The V gene lost 5 bases and the J gene lost 1 base, with 12 bases spanning the gap. This CDR3 spans 14 amino acids. The germline V gene has CDR1 SGHDN and CDR2 FVKESK. CDR3 amino acids: CASSLRAGSYEQYF. The CDR3 region has the DNA TGTGCCAGCAGCTTGCGGGCAGGATCCTACGAGCAGTACTTC.

The CDR3 sequence: CASRGQGGYEQYF. As DNA, the CDR3 is TGTGCCAGCAGAGGCCAGGGAGGGTACGAGCAGTACTTC. This rearrangement joins TRBV6-1 to TRBJ2-7; 7 nucleotides line up with TRBD2. The CDR3 runs 13 residues. Germline V gives CDR1 MNHNS, CDR2 SASEGT. The V and J ends lost 6 bases and 4 bases, in that order; junction bases with no gene match: 6.

The V gene is TRBV7-2, the J gene TRBJ1-1; 10 nucleotides align to TRBD1. Looked up from germline, CDR1 is SGHTA and CDR2 is FQGNSA. The CDR3 length is 14 residues. Trimming took 1 base from V and 11 from J; bases not matched to a gene: 7. Here the CDR3 reads CASSLELDRGSAFF. The CDR3 bases are TGTGCCAGCAGCTTAGAACTGGACAGGGGGAGCGCTTTCTTT.

This chain connects TRBV28 to TRBJ2-2, with 12 bases matching TRBD2. The CDR3 extends over 20 amino acids. V dropped 5 bases and J dropped 0; count of bases not matched to a gene: 13. The germline CDR1 and CDR2 sequences are MDHEN and SYDVKM. CDR3 sequence (DNA): TGTGCCAGCAGTCAGGGGGGACTAGCGGGTCAGTTCTCGAACACCGGGGAGCTGTTTTTT. It translates to CASSQGGLAGQFSNTGELFF.

The chain carries TRBV6-4 and TRBJ1-2; weak D call: TRBD1 (6 bases). CDR3 length: 13 residues. Per the germline V gene, CDR1 is MRHNA and CDR2 is SNTAGT. V was pared by 6 bases and J by 4 bases, with 12 bases between. Here the CDR3 reads CASSLGGSYGYTF. For the CDR3, the DNA is TGTGCCAGCAGCCTAGGGGGTTCCTATGGCTACACCTTC.

This chain joins TRBV5-4 and TRBJ2-2; 7 nucleotides line up with TRBD1. Losses at the gene ends were 4 bases for V and 6 bases for J; bases not matched to a gene: 12. The CDR3 is made up of 16 amino acids. Germline values: CDR1 SGHNT, CDR2 YYREEE (reference sequence). This chain's CDR3 is CASSTSLDRVSGELFF. CDR3 DNA: TGTGCCAGCAGCACTTCTCTAGACAGGGTGTCCGGGGAGCTGTTTTTT.

This chain connects TRBV7-9 to TRBJ2-3; 12 bases are a match to TRBD2. Germline loops: CDR1 SEHNR, CDR2 FQNEAQ (reference sequence). The CDR3 covers 19 residues. The V gene end was trimmed by 3 bases and the J gene end by 4 bases; junction bases not matched to a gene: 14. CDR3 loop: CASSLRSSGGARRPDTQYF. In nucleotides, the CDR3 is TGTGCCAGCAGCTTGAGGTCTAGCGGGGGGGCCAGGCGCCCAGATACGCAGTATTTT.

V is TRBV5-4 and J is TRBJ2-1; 9 positions match TRBD2. This CDR3 is 16 amino acids long. From germline, CDR1 is SGHNT and CDR2 YYREEE (reference sequence). V lost 4 bases to trimming and J lost 6 bases; unmatched junction nucleotides: 11. The CDR3 sequence: CASSTLGGRAGNEQFF. CDR3 nucleotides: TGTGCCAGCAGCACGTTAGGCGGGAGGGCCGGCAATGAGCAGTTCTTC.